This T cell receptor (beta chain) comes out of a study of tumor-infiltrating lymphocytes in localized non-small cell lung cancer. V trimming: 2 bases; J trimming: 7 bases; junction bases outside the gene matches: 4. CDR1 and CDR2 (germline): LGHNA, YSLEER. The CDR3 totals 15 residues. This table comes from immunoSEQ multiplex PCR, and its TCRdb copy is limited to in-frame clones, with some not included. The sample carries approximately 11,000 clones, 63% recorded once. This receptor was taken from a human donor with non-small cell lung cancer. The rearrangement joins TRBV4-3 to TRBJ2-1; 11 bases agree with TRBD2. Specimen: lung tumor tissue. DNA of the CDR3: TGCGCCAGCAGCCAACTAGCGGGAGGAGTAAATGAGCAGTTCTTC. The encoded protein is CASSQLAGGVNEQFF.